This record concerns one T cell receptor (beta chain) sequence. TCRdb's copy holds only in-frame clones and misses some; the assay was immunoSEQ multiplex PCR. The sample carries 78,000 or so clones, 89% recorded once. The source of the sample is a study of technical replicates of blood from several donors. This CDR3 comprises 11 residues. Germline-derived CDR1 and CDR2 are GTSNPN and SVGIG (reference sequence). V dropped 5 bases and J dropped 7; count of bases not matched to a gene: 4. The clonotype originates from a human donor in good health. This chain connects TRBV30 to TRBJ2-7; TRBD2 matches at 8 bases. Material: T cells isolated from PBMCs. The CDR3 sequence is CAWAGGLEQYF. The CDR3 DNA reads TGTGCCTGGGCGGGAGGATTAGAGCAGTACTTC.